This T cell receptor beta chain was identified in a study of shared clonotypes between healthy human individuals. Whole-study findings and limits: Shared across a few donors were roughly 5% of the naive CD4 clonotypes. Read depth was anticipated to influence clonotype sharing among donors. Larger estimated richness was generally recorded for naive subsets relative to memory subsets.

The CDR3 has 15 residues. Per the germline V gene, CDR1 is KGHSH and CDR2 is LQKENI. V lost 1 base and J lost 0, with 9 bases in between. This clone was recorded once. Antigen unknown. The same CDR3 arises from other DNA sequences in this sample as well. The data were produced by immunoSEQ multiplex PCR, yet TCRdb's version contains in-frame clones alone and is incomplete. Of roughly 2.5 million clones detected, more than 80% appear once; the ten largest clones hold roughly 0.14%. Sequencing was carried out using naive CD4+ T cells sorted from blood. Specified subset: CD45RA+ positively selected. The V call is TRBV18, the J call TRBJ1-1; TRBD1 might be the D (6 bases). The clonotype originates from a man aged 18 to 29 in good health. CDR3 nucleotides: TGTGCCAGCTCACCACTGGACAGTATGAACACTGAAGCTTTCTTT. Translation: CASSPLDSMNTEAFF. Filled out from reference TRBV18 and TRBJ1-1, the complete variable domain reads NAGVMQNPRHLVRRRGQEARLRCSPMKGHSHVYWYRQLPEEGLKFMVYLQKENIIDESGMPKERFSAEFPKEGPSILRIQQVVRGDSAAYFCASSPLDSMNTEAFFGQGTRLTVV.